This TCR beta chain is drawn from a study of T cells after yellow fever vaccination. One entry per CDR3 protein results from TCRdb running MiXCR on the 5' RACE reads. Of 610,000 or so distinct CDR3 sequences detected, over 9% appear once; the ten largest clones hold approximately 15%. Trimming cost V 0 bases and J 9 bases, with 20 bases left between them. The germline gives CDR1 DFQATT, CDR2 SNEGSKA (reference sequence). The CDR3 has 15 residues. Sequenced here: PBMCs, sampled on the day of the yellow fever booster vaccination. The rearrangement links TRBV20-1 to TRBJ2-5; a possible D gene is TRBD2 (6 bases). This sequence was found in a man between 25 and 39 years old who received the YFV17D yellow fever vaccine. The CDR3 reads CSAREQAGAGGAQYF. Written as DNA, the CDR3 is TGCAGTGCTAGAGAACAAGCAGGAGCGGGTGGCGCCCAGTACTTC.